This TCR beta chain comes out of a study of vaccination effects on CD4 cells after COVID-19. The overall study: Each participant received a vaccine that was either BNT162b2 or mRNA-1273, given as two doses.

Pools of viral peptides were used by the ViraFEST assay to expand antigen-specific CD4+ T cells ahead of sequencing. Investigators separated out CD4+ T cells once more than nine days of culture had passed. Absence of prior SARS-CoV-2 infection characterized the vaccine recipients, who showed negative nucleocapsid antibodies. Half of the medium was exchanged for IL-2 medium on both days 3 and 7. General study results and limits: Late post-vaccination, clones induced by infection and those induced by vaccine underwent marked clonal contraction.

The CDR3 is made up of 11 amino acids. V shed 2 bases and J shed 3 bases, with 2 bases lying between them. Sequenced by immunoSEQ multiplex PCR; TCRdb stores in-frame clones only, minus some. Among 52,000 or so clones listed, under 75% were seen once. This clone is medium-sized (0.01 to 0.1%) within its sample. Its antigen is as yet unknown. This sequence joins TRBV12-3 or TRBV12-4 and TRBJ2-7; the D is unclear. The sequencing used CD4+ T cells from PBMCs cultured with SARS-CoV-2 spike peptides, collected before COVID-19 vaccination. The TCR comes from a human donor who received a COVID-19 vaccine. This CDR3 is CASSLHYEQYF. CDR3 bases: TGTGCCAGCAGTTTACACTACGAGCAGTACTTC.